The entry below describes one T cell receptor (beta chain). Its antigen is not identified. The data were taken from a study of T-cell memory formation after mild COVID-19. V lost 4 bases and J 5 bases, leaving 18 bases between the germline ends. The CDR3 extends over 15 amino acids. Germline assignment: CDR1 SGHRS and CDR2 YFSETQ. Study results and caveats: Among clones peaking at day 37 in the second wave, SARS-CoV-2 specificity remained unconfirmed.

Libraries for TCRalpha and TCRbeta carried sample barcodes and unique molecular identifiers via 5'RACE. TCRdb ran MiXCR on the 5' RACE reads and lists one entry per CDR3 protein. The table shows around 250,000 distinct CDR3 sequences, with roughly 17% occurring only once. The clonotype was recovered from a man younger than 35 who had mild COVID-19 (a few samples of this study predate the infection). Cell type and time point are not known. This sequence joins TRBV5-1 and TRBJ2-5, with a weak D call TRBD1 (6 bases). Sequenced sample: PBMCs or a T cell subset sorted from them (not recorded which). The CDR3 DNA follows: TGCGCCAGCAGCGATCGGACAGTCGAAAAGGAGACCCAGTACTTC. Translation gives CASSDRTVEKETQYF.